Presented here are 13 T cell receptor beta chains from one specimen sequenced in a study of T cells in Graves' hyperthyroidism and ophthalmopathy. There were TCR beta CDR3 regions amplified from RNA transcripts. In the first-round RT-PCR of the TCR CDR3, the HTBI primer set was used. TCRdb redid the calling of the multiplex PCR reads with MiXCR, one entry per CDR3 protein. The table has around 340,000 distinct CDR3 sequences, 15% to 20% seen once; the top ten hold about half. Sequencing used blood. The receptors come from a woman aged 45-60 years with Graves' hyperthyroidism.

This clonotype occurred many times. The chain joins TRBV27 to TRBJ2-5, with D perhaps given as TRBD1 or TRBD2 (5 bases each). The CDR3 loop spans 14 amino acids. Trimming took 1 base from V and 2 from J, leaving 8 bases between them. CDR1 is MNHEY, CDR2 SMNVEV, per germline (reference sequence). CDR3 in DNA: TGTGCCAGCAGTTTATATGGGGGACAAGAGACCCAGTACTTC. Translated, it gives CASSLYGGQETQYF.

The chain joins TRBV5-1 to TRBJ1-1; D not certain. Trimming shortened V by 0 bases and J by 4 bases, and 7 bases separated the two germline ends. Germline lookup yields CDR1 SGHRS and CDR2 YFSETQ. CDR3 length: 13 amino acids. CDR3 residues: CASSLGWGTEAFF. CDR3 in DNA: TGCGCCAGCAGCTTGGGATGGGGCACTGAAGCTTTCTTT.

V usage is TRBV19 and J usage is TRBJ1-1; D is unclear. This CDR3 contains 13 residues. Germline assignment: CDR1 LNHDA and CDR2 SQIVND (reference sequence). V dropped 5 bases and J dropped 3 bases, with 10 bases sitting between them. DNA of the CDR3: TGTGCCAGTAGTTCCCAGTCCGACACTGAAGCTTTCTTT. Protein: CASSSQSDTEAFF.

The chain uses TRBV5-1 and TRBJ2-3, with 9 nucleotides matching TRBD2. CDR3 length equals 16 residues. Trimming took 3 bases from V and 4 from J; bases not matched to a gene: 9. The V gene's germline CDR1 is SGHRS and CDR2 YFSETQ. This chain's CDR3 is CASSSLAGEGADTQYF. The CDR3 DNA sequence: TGCGCCAGCAGCTCATTAGCGGGAGAGGGGGCAGATACGCAGTATTTT. Looking up the rest from reference TRBV5-1 and TRBJ2-3 gives the full variable domain: KAGVTQTPRYLIKTRGQQVTLSCSPISGHRSVSWYQQTPGQGLQFLFEYFSETQRNKGNFPGRFSGRQFSNSRSEMNVSTLELGDSALYLCASSSLAGEGADTQYFGPGTRLTVL.

This clonotype came up many times. The chain joins TRBV6-1 to TRBJ1-3, with 7 bases identical to TRBD1. Looked up from germline, CDR1 is MNHNS and CDR2 is SASEGT. The CDR3 spans 15 residues. J gave up 0 bases and V 5 bases, and 4 bases lay outside the gene matches. Here the CDR3 reads CASSRDSSSGNTIYF. CDR3 bases: TGTGCCAGCAGTAGGGACAGCTCCTCTGGAAACACCATATATTTT.

V usage is TRBV5-1 and J usage is TRBJ2-1; D remains unclear. Germline loops: CDR1 SGHRS, CDR2 YFSETQ. This CDR3 contains 16 residues. Trimming took 0 bases from V and 7 from J, leaving 17 bases between them. CDR3 in DNA: TGCGCCAGCAGCTTGGAGGTAGGGTGGTTCGGAAATGAGCAGTTCTTC. Encoded protein: CASSLEVGWFGNEQFF.

In DNA, the CDR3 is TGTGCCAGCATGCCGGGGACATTGAACACTGAAGCTTTCTTT. Its translation: CASMPGTLNTEAFF. This sequence joins TRBV27 and TRBJ1-1; D perhaps matches TRBD1 (6 bases). The V end lost 7 bases, the J end lost 0 bases, and 12 bases lay between the germline ends. CDR1 is MNHEY, CDR2 SMNVEV, per germline (reference sequence). The CDR3 loop spans 14 amino acids.

V gene TRBV6-1 combines with J gene TRBJ2-3; TRBD2 might be the D (5 bases). Trimming took off 5 bases at V and 1 base at J, with 19 bases between the two ends. The CDR3 runs to 17 residues. Looked up from germline, CDR1 is MNHNS and CDR2 is SASEGT. The chain's CDR3 is CASSSRSGLAGTDTQYF. The CDR3 DNA reads TGTGCCAGCAGTTCCCGGTCCGGGCTAGCCGGCACAGATACGCAGTATTTT.

The rearrangement links TRBV27 to TRBJ1-2; 7 bases agree with TRBD1. J gave up 1 base and V 4 bases, and 6 bases lay outside the gene matches. This CDR3 is 15 amino acids long. Germline assignment: CDR1 MNHEY and CDR2 SMNVEV (reference sequence). For the CDR3, the DNA is TGTGCCAGCAGTTCTTACAGGGGTCGTAACTATGGCTACACCTTC. Its protein product is CASSSYRGRNYGYTF.

This clonotype was detected ten times or more. CDR3 amino acids: CASSSRQGATGELFF. The CDR3 DNA sequence: TGTGCCAGCAGCTCTCGACAGGGAGCCACCGGGGAGCTGTTTTTT. The V gene is TRBV7-3, the J gene TRBJ2-2; 7 nucleotides match TRBD1. V dropped 4 bases and J dropped 4; count of bases not matched to a gene: 6. CDR1 is SGHTA, CDR2 FQGTGA, per germline. The CDR3 length is 15 residues.

This clonotype occurred a few times. J is TRBJ1-2 and V is TRBV6-5, with 7 bases identical to TRBD1. Germline V gives CDR1 MNHEY, CDR2 SVGAGI. This CDR3 comprises 16 residues. Trimming took 4 bases from V and 9 from J; bases not matched to a gene: 17. CDR3 loop: CASSSNQGEGVSRYTF. DNA for the CDR3: TGTGCCAGCAGTTCCAACCAGGGGGAAGGTGTTTCTCGCTACACCTTC.

Only a few counts were recorded for this clonotype. The chain is built from TRBV5-4 and TRBJ2-7; 9 bases agree with TRBD1. The J segment lost 2 bases and the V segment lost 3 bases, leaving 6 bases of the junction unmatched. Per germline, CDR1 SGHNT and CDR2 YYREEE (reference sequence). The CDR3 is made up of 15 amino acids. CDR3 loop: CASSSSGTGTYEQYF. The CDR3 bases are TGTGCCAGCAGCTCCTCCGGGACAGGGACCTACGAGCAGTACTTC.

The chain has TRBV20-1 and TRBJ2-2, with 9 bases fitting TRBD2. This CDR3 has 13 residues. Germline CDR1 and CDR2: DFQATT and SNEGSKA (reference sequence). Unmatched junction bases numbered 4, after V lost 5 bases and J lost 6 bases. In DNA form, the CDR3 reads TGCAGTGCTCCTAGCGGGACTGCCGGGGAGCTGTTTTTT. Its protein product is CSAPSGTAGELFF.